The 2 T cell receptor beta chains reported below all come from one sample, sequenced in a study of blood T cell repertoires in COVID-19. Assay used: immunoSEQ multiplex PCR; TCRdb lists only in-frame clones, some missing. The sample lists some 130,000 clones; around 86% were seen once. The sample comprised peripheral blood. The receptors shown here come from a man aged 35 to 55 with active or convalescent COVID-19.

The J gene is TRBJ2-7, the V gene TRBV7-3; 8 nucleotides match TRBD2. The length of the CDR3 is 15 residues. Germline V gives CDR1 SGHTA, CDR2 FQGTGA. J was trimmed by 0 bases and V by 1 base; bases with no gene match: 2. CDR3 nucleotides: TGTGCCAGCAGCTTAAGAGCGGGGGACTCCTACGAGCAGTACTTC. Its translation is CASSLRAGDSYEQYF.

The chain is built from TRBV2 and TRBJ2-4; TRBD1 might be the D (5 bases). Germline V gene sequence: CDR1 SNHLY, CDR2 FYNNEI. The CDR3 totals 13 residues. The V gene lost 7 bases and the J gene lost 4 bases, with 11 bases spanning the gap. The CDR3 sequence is CASKQELKNIQYF. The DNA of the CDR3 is TGTGCCAGCAAACAGGAGTTAAAAAACATTCAGTACTTC. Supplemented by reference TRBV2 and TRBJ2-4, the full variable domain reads EPEVTQTPSHQVTQMGQEVILRCVPISNHLYFYWYRQILGQKVEFLVSFYNNEISEKSEIFDDQFSVERPDGSNFTLKIRSTKLEDSAMYFCASKQELKNIQYFGAGTRLSVL.